These 18 T cell receptor beta chains were all obtained from the same sample, sequenced in a study of cytomegalovirus exposure and HLA in healthy donors. The PCR ran on 60 Vbeta and 13 Jbeta primers. Data came from immunoSEQ multiplex PCR; TCRdb stores just in-frame clones and leaves some out. The data contain approximately 170,000 clones, roughly 80% of them singletons. The sequenced material came from PBMCs. Every receptor here comes from a man aged 45-65 years in good health and CMV-seropositive.

This clone was recorded only once. The chain couples TRBV6-5 to TRBJ2-1; a weak D match, TRBD2 (6 bases). Germline V lookup: CDR1 MNHEY, CDR2 SVGAGI. This CDR3 has 11 residues. The ends were cut back, 6 bases at V and 8 bases at J, with 8 bases in the middle. CDR3 coding DNA: TGTGCCAGCAGGAGCGGGTATGAGCAGTTCTTC. Protein sequence: CASRSGYEQFF.

The chain is built from TRBV7-9 and TRBJ2-7, with D perhaps TRBD2 (7 bases). The CDR3 length is 15 residues. V was cut by 2 bases and J by 1 base, with 12 bases left in between. The germline gives CDR1 SEHNR, CDR2 FQNEAQ (reference sequence). The CDR3 bases are TGTGCCAGCAGCTTACTGGAGGGGGGGTCCTACGAGCAGTACTTC. Encoded protein: CASSLLEGGSYEQYF.

This sequence joins TRBV4-2 and TRBJ2-2, with a tentative D call TRBD1 (6 bases). Germline CDR1 reads LGHNA; CDR2 reads YNFKEQ. V shed 6 bases and J shed 1 base, with 12 bases lying between them. There are 15 residues in the CDR3. In DNA, the CDR3 is TGTGCCAGCAGGCCACAGGGTGGGAACACCGGGGAGCTGTTTTTT. It translates to CASRPQGGNTGELFF.

This chain links TRBV7-3 with TRBJ2-5, with 12 bases aligning to TRBD2. The CDR3 loop spans 15 amino acids. V lost 3 bases to trimming and J lost 2 bases; unmatched junction nucleotides: 1. The germline V gene has CDR1 SGHTA and CDR2 FQGTGA. The CDR3 protein is CASSLGTSGQETQYF. CDR3 nucleotide sequence: TGTGCCAGCAGCTTGGGGACTAGCGGGCAAGAGACCCAGTACTTC.

V usage is TRBV5-1 and J usage is TRBJ2-5, with TRBD2 matching over 13 bases. The J call may not be correct, given that the DNA end is closer to TRBJ2-7. The CDR3 runs to 16 residues. Germline V gene data show CDR1 as SGHRS and CDR2 as YFSETQ. The CDR3 region has the DNA TGCGCCAGCAGCTTGGCGGGGACTAGCGGGACCTACGAGCAGTACTTC. This sequence encodes CASSLAGTSGTYEQYF.

V is TRBV27 and J is TRBJ2-7, with a tentative D call TRBD2 (6 bases). Trimming took off 0 bases at V and 2 bases at J, with 14 bases between the two ends. Germline V gives CDR1 MNHEY, CDR2 SMNVEV (reference sequence). The CDR3 covers 16 residues. CDR3 in DNA: TGTGCCAGCAGTTTATCATCGGGACTCTCAACCTACGAGCAGTACTTC. Protein product: CASSLSSGLSTYEQYF.

J is TRBJ2-1 and V is TRBV18; D perhaps matches TRBD1 (6 bases). There are 14 residues in the CDR3. Germline lookup yields CDR1 KGHSH and CDR2 LQKENI. The ends were cut back, 4 bases at V and 7 bases at J, with 14 bases in the middle. The CDR3 protein is CASSLQLQGNEQFF. DNA of the CDR3: TGTGCCAGCTCACTACAACTCCAGGGGAATGAGCAGTTCTTC.

The chain couples TRBV9 to TRBJ2-1; 10 bases agree with TRBD1. The CDR3 is 16 amino acids. The germline V gene has CDR1 SGDLS and CDR2 YYNGEE. Losses at the gene ends were 0 bases for V and 3 bases for J; bases not matched to a gene: 3. CDR3 in DNA: TGTGCCAGCAGCGTAGTTGGGACAGGGGTCTACAATGAGCAGTTCTTC. As protein: CASSVVGTGVYNEQFF.

This chain joins TRBV5-1 and TRBJ2-5; D perhaps matches TRBD2 (6 bases). V dropped 0 bases and J dropped 5 bases, with 8 bases sitting between them. The length of the CDR3 is 13 residues. Germline CDR1 is SGHRS and CDR2 is YFSETQ. CDR3 amino acids: CASSLGAGETQYF. The CDR3 DNA sequence: TGCGCCAGCAGCTTGGGGGCGGGGGAGACCCAGTACTTC.

This clone was seen only a few times. The genes are TRBV18 and TRBJ2-5; 9 bases are a match to TRBD2. The CDR3 spans 13 residues. The ends lost 8 bases at V and 5 bases at J; junction bases unmatched: 6. The germline gives CDR1 KGHSH, CDR2 LQKENI. CDR3 bases: TGTGCCAGCACTTTTAGCGGGGGCGAGACCCAGTACTTC. It is translated as CASTFSGGETQYF. Filled out from reference TRBV18 and TRBJ2-5, the complete variable domain reads NAGVMQNPRHLVRRRGQEARLRCSPMKGHSHVYWYRQLPEEGLKFMVYLQKENIIDESGMPKERFSAEFPKEGPSILRIQQVVRGDSAAYFCASTFSGGETQYFGPGTRLLVL.

The rearrangement uses TRBV5-5 and TRBJ1-1; the match to TRBD1 covers 7 bases. The J segment lost 1 base and the V segment lost 7 bases, leaving 4 bases of the junction unmatched. In germline, CDR1 is SGHKS, CDR2 YYEKEE (reference sequence). The CDR3 sequence is 13 residues long. The CDR3 DNA reads TGTGCCAGCCATCCAGGGGGGAACACTGAAGCTTTCTTT. This sequence encodes CASHPGGNTEAFF.

V usage is TRBV5-1 and J usage is TRBJ2-4, with 7 bases lining up with TRBD1. J was trimmed by 8 bases and V by 0 bases; bases with no gene match: 8. Germline CDR1 is SGHRS and CDR2 is YFSETQ. There are 15 residues in the CDR3. DNA of the CDR3: TGCGCCAGCAGCTTGGGACAGGGATTGGGATACATTCAGTACTTC. It is translated as CASSLGQGLGYIQYF.

This clone appeared a few times. This rearrangement joins TRBV19 to TRBJ1-5; no firm D call. Trimming removed 11 bases from V and 0 bases from J, with 17 bases in between. This CDR3 comprises 15 residues. Germline CDR1 and CDR2: LNHDA and SQIVND (reference sequence). The CDR3 nucleotides are TGTGCCTCCGTCGTTGCCGGGGATAGCAATCAGCCCCAGCATTTT. This encodes CASVVAGDSNQPQHF.

V and J are TRBV9 and TRBJ2-1, with TRBD2 identical over 15 bases. This CDR3 has 19 amino acids. Germline V gives CDR1 SGDLS, CDR2 YYNGEE. With V trimmed by 2 bases and J by 2 bases, 8 bases remained unmatched. In DNA, the CDR3 is TGTGCCAGCAGCGTGACCGGGACTAGCGGGGGGAGGACCTACAATGAGCAGTTCTTC. It codes for CASSVTGTSGGRTYNEQFF. The whole variable domain, filled in from reference TRBV9 and TRBJ2-1, reads DSGVTQTPKHLITATGQRVTLRCSPRSGDLSVYWYQQSLDQGLQFLIQYYNGEERAKGNILERFSAQQFPDLHSELNLSSLELGDSALYFCASSVTGTSGGRTYNEQFFGPGTRLTVL.

The chain uses TRBV2 and TRBJ1-5; D ambiguous. Deletions cut 2 bases from V and 1 base from J, with 6 bases between. The CDR3 has 14 amino acids. Germline values: CDR1 SNHLY, CDR2 FYNNEI. The CDR3 DNA follows: TGTGCCAGCAGTGAACTACAGAGCAATCAGCCCCAGCATTTT. This translates into CASSELQSNQPQHF.

V is TRBV11-2 and J is TRBJ1-1, with 7 bases aligning to TRBD1. Germline trimming cut 5 bases from V and 8 bases from J; bases unmatched to any gene: 8. The length of the CDR3 is 13 residues. The germline V gene encodes CDR1 SGHAT and CDR2 FQNNGV. CDR3 DNA: TGTGCCAGCAGCCCTGACAGGGTTGCCGAAGCTTTCTTT. Translation: CASSPDRVAEAFF.

The CDR3 loop is CASSAGLPSSYNEQFF. The CDR3 DNA is TGTGCCAGCAGCGCGGGACTCCCGAGCTCCTACAATGAGCAGTTCTTC. This chain links TRBV7-3 with TRBJ2-1, with TRBD2 as a possible D gene (6 bases). The V end was cut by 5 bases, the J end by 0 bases, with 14 bases between. CDR3 size: 16 residues. The germline gives CDR1 SGHTA, CDR2 FQGTGA.

This sequence joins TRBV6-1 and TRBJ2-7, with D perhaps matching TRBD1 (6 bases). Germline-derived CDR1 and CDR2 are MNHNS and SASEGT. The ends were cut back, 4 bases at V and 0 bases at J, with 7 bases in the middle. This CDR3 contains 13 residues. The CDR3 sequence is CASSGDNSYEQYF. In nucleotides, the CDR3 is TGTGCCAGCAGTGGGGACAACTCCTACGAGCAGTACTTC.